The present T cell receptor beta chain was sequenced within a study of neoadjuvant anti-PD-1 for oral cavity cancer. The assay was immunoSEQ multiplex PCR, and TCRdb's table has in-frame clones only and misses some. The table lists about 6,700 clones, about 78% of them singletons. Sequences were derived from PBMCs, sampled before nivolumab (anti-PD-1) treatment. This receptor was taken from a person aged 40 to 85 with oral cavity squamous cell carcinoma.

CDR3 residues: CASSSRQGRQETQYF. CDR3 coding DNA: TGTGCCAGCAGCTCTCGACAGGGCCGACAAGAGACCCAGTACTTC. J is TRBJ2-5 and V is TRBV7-9, with 7 positions matching TRBD1. The germline V gene encodes CDR1 SEHNR and CDR2 FQNEAQ (reference sequence). The junction had 7 bases not matched to a gene; V was cut back by 4 bases and J by 2 bases. The CDR3 is 15 residues long.